The 8 T cell receptor beta chains given below trace back to one sample, sequenced in a study of control samples from healthy donors and cancer patients. Generated by immunoSEQ multiplex PCR, the TCRdb table keeps only in-frame clones and is missing some. The sample carries fewer than 60,000 clones, 65% to 90% recorded once. The sequencing input was PBMCs. These receptors all come from a woman aged 50 to 65 with lung cancer.

This chain connects TRBV5-1 to TRBJ1-3; tentative D call: TRBD1 (5 bases). CDR1 is SGHRS and CDR2 is YFSETQ in the germline V gene. The CDR3 has 16 residues. The V end was cut by 0 bases, the J end by 1 base, with 11 bases between. CDR3 DNA: TGCGCCAGCAGCTTGGGGCAGGGAGTTTCTGGAAACACCATATATTTT. The encoded protein is CASSLGQGVSGNTIYF.

The rearrangement uses TRBV4-3 and TRBJ1-2, with TRBD1 matching 8 bases. V lost 4 bases to trimming and J lost 6 bases; unmatched junction nucleotides: 7. The CDR3 sequence is 14 residues long. The germline V gene has CDR1 LGHNA and CDR2 YSLEER. In nucleotides, the CDR3 is TGCGCCAGCAGCCCTACACAGGGGGAGCATGGCTACACCTTC. Its protein is CASSPTQGEHGYTF.

This clone has only one observation. The chain couples TRBV5-1 to TRBJ1-1, with D maybe TRBD1 (5 bases). Looked up from germline, CDR1 is SGHRS and CDR2 is YFSETQ. The ends were cut back, 2 bases at V and 1 base at J, with 6 bases in the middle. The CDR3 extends over 13 amino acids. The CDR3 region has the DNA TGCGCCAGCAGCTTTACAGGGAACACTGAAGCTTTCTTT. Translated, it gives CASSFTGNTEAFF.

The V and J genes are TRBV19 and TRBJ2-6; D gene uncertain. The germline V and J ends were trimmed by 7 bases and 4 bases, with 14 bases remaining between them. Looked up from germline, CDR1 is LNHDA and CDR2 is SQIVND (reference sequence). This CDR3 is built from 15 residues. CDR3 coding DNA: TGTGCCAGTACTTTCTCAGGCTCCGGGGCCAACGTCCTGACTTTC. This translates into CASTFSGSGANVLTF.

There are a few counts of this clone. The rearrangement joins TRBV7-2 to TRBJ1-4; a possible D gene is TRBD1 (6 bases). CDR1 and CDR2 from the germline V gene are SGHTA and FQGNSA. The CDR3 sequence is 16 residues long. V was trimmed by 1 base and J by 8 bases, leaving 17 bases between them. CDR3 DNA: TGTGCCAGCAGCTTAGGAAGGAACAGGGCAGACGAAAAACTGTTTTTT. This gives the protein CASSLGRNRADEKLFF.

The chain employs TRBV3-1 (or the pseudogene TRBV3-2) and TRBJ1-1; no definite D call. This CDR3 is built from 12 residues. Trimming left V 5 bases short and J 10 bases short, with 14 bases between. The germline V gene has CDR1 LGHDT and CDR2 YNNKEL (reference sequence). CDR3 nucleotide sequence: TGTGCCAGCAGCGCCCCGGGTAACGGAGCTTTCTTT. This sequence encodes CASSAPGNGAFF.

This chain connects TRBV7-6 to TRBJ2-6; D possibly corresponds to TRBD2 (5 bases). The CDR3 consists of 16 residues. The germline gives CDR1 SGHVS, CDR2 FNYEAQ. The germline V and J ends were trimmed by 5 bases and 0 bases, with 11 bases remaining between them. The CDR3 coding sequence is TGTGCCAGCAGCGACCCCGGGGACTCTGGGGCCAACGTCCTGACTTTC. Amino acids: CASSDPGDSGANVLTF. Full variable domain (missing parts from reference TRBV7-6 and TRBJ2-6): GAGVSQSPRYKVTKRGQDVALRCDPISGHVSLYWYRQALGQGPEFLTYFNYEAQQDKSGLPNDRFSAERPEGSISTLTIQRTEQRDSAMYRCASSDPGDSGANVLTFGAGSRLTVL.

This clone was seen only once. This sequence joins TRBV5-4 and TRBJ2-5; D unresolved. The V end was cut by 2 bases, the J end by 5 bases, with 4 bases between. This CDR3 comprises 11 residues. Germline-derived CDR1 and CDR2 are SGHNT and YYREEE (reference sequence). CDR3 loop: CASSFGETQYF. CDR3 DNA: TGTGCCAGCAGCTTTGGGGAGACCCAGTACTTC.